Listed below are T cell receptor beta chains from one sample, sequenced in a study of blood T cell repertoires in COVID-19. TCRdb keeps only in-frame clones here, not all; method: immunoSEQ multiplex PCR. The table lists 330,000 or so clones, 80% to 90% of them singletons. The sequencing sample was made of peripheral blood. Receptor source: a man aged 25 to 40 with COVID-19, enrolled during active disease. CDR3s include the opening cysteine and the closing phenylalanine or tryptophan. A D gene is named only where the DNA matches it firmly. Only some rows state a clone size, as once, few, many or a class for expanded clones.

>NA|14|TRBD2|TRBJ2-1|TRBV18
CASSPLAGSNEQFF
TGTGCCAGCTCACCACTAGCGGGGTCCAATGAGCAGTTCTTC
>NA|16|TRBD2|TRBJ2-2|TRBV13
CASSASTSGRSGELFF
TGTGCCAGCAGCGCCAGTACTAGCGGGAGGAGCGGGGAGCTGTTTTTT
>NA|15|NA|TRBJ2-2|TRBV5-1
CASSFDGSNTGELFF
TGCGCCAGCAGCTTTGACGGGTCGAACACCGGGGAGCTGTTTTTT
>NA|15|NA|TRBJ1-3|TRBV7-8
CASSLEESSGNTIYF
TGTGCCAGCAGCTTAGAGGAGAGCTCTGGAAACACCATATATTTT
>NA|15|TRBD1|TRBJ2-3|TRBV28
CASRLQGLNTDTQYF
TGTGCCAGCAGGTTACAGGGGCTTAACACAGATACGCAGTATTTT
>NA|14|TRBD1|TRBJ1-2|TRBV28
CASSFKGAIYGYTF
TGTGCCAGCAGTTTTAAGGGGGCAATCTATGGCTACACCTTC
>NA|14|TRBD1|TRBJ2-7|TRBV7-8
CASSADRALYEQYF
TGTGCCAGCAGCGCCGACAGGGCTTTGTATGAGCAGTACTTC
>few|14|NA|TRBJ2-7|TRBV13
CASSPTGHRGEQYF
TGTGCCAGCAGCCCAACAGGTCATAGGGGCGAGCAGTACTTC
>NA|17|TRBD2|TRBJ2-5|TRBV5-1
CASSTGLAGVEFETQYF
TGCGCCAGCAGCACCGGACTAGCGGGAGTAGAGTTTGAGACCCAGTACTTC
>NA|15|NA|TRBJ2-7|TRBV7-8
CASSMTVAHYYEQYF
TGTGCCAGCAGCATGACGGTCGCACACTACTACGAGCAGTACTTC
>NA|13|NA|TRBJ2-3|TRBV6-5
CASTSPGTDTQYF
TGTGCCAGCACCTCCCCCGGCACAGATACGCAGTATTTT
>NA|15|NA|TRBJ1-1|TRBV7-2
CASSVDRTPGTEAFF
TGTGCCAGCAGCGTTGACAGGACCCCAGGAACTGAAGCTTTCTTT
>NA|15|TRBD2|TRBJ2-3|TRBV7-2
CASSWKGLEIGTQYF
TGTGCCAGCAGCTGGAAGGGACTAGAAATCGGTACGCAGTATTTT
>NA|11|NA|TRBJ2-7|TRBV2
CASSLTEEQYF
TGTGCCAGCAGTTTGACAGAGGAGCAGTACTTC
>NA|15|TRBD1|TRBJ2-1|TRBV19
CASSSGQGNYNEQFF
TGTGCCAGTAGTAGTGGACAGGGGAACTACAATGAGCAGTTCTTC
>NA|13|TRBD1|TRBJ1-1|TRBV7-6
CASSFGTVQEAFF
TGTGCCAGCAGCTTCGGGACAGTGCAAGAAGCTTTCTTT
>NA|15|NA|TRBJ1-3|TRBV4-2
CASSQPSRAGNTIYF
TGTGCCAGCAGCCAACCCTCCAGGGCTGGAAACACCATATATTTT
>NA|15|TRBD2|TRBJ2-1|TRBV19
CASSTTSGTYNEQFF
TGTGCCAGTAGTACGACTAGCGGCACCTACAATGAGCAGTTCTTC
>few|17|TRBD1|TRBJ1-2|TRBV9
CASSVDLRPGQGYGYTF
TGTGCCAGCAGCGTAGATCTCCGACCGGGACAGGGGTATGGCTACACCTTC
>NA|18|NA|TRBJ2-1|TRBV10-3
CAISDAGWGSGSYNEQFF
TGTGCCATCAGTGACGCCGGGTGGGGTAGCGGCTCCTACAATGAGCAGTTCTTC
>NA|16|NA|TRBJ2-7|TRBV10-1
CASTIYPVRGAYEQYF
TGCGCCAGCACAATCTACCCAGTCAGGGGGGCCTACGAGCAGTACTTC
>many|16|TRBD1|TRBJ1-3|TRBV5-5
CASSPRTGGLGNTIYF
TGTGCCAGCAGCCCCCGGACAGGGGGTCTGGGAAACACCATATATTTT